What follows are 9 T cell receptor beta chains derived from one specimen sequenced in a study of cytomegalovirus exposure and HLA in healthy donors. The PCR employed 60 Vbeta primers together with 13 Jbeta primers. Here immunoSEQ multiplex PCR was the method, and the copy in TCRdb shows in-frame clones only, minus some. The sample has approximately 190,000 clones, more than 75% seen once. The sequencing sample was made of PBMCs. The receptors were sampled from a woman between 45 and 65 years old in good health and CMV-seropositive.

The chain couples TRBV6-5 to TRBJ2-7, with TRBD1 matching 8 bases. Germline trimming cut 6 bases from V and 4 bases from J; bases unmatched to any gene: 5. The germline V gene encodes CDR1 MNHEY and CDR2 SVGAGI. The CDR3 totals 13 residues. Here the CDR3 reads CASRNDRGYEQYF. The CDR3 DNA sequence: TGTGCCAGCAGGAACGACAGGGGATACGAGCAGTACTTC.

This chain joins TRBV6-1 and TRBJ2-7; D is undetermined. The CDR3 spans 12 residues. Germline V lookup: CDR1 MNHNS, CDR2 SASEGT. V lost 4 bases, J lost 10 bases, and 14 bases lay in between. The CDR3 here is CASSVVSAAQYF. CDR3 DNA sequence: TGTGCCAGCAGTGTTGTGTCCGCGGCCCAGTACTTC.

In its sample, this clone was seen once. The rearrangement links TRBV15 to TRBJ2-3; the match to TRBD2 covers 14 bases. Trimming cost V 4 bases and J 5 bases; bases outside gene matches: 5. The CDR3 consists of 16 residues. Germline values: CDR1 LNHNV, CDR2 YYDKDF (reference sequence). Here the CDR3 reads CATSTSTSGGGDTQYF. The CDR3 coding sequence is TGTGCCACCAGCACCTCGACTAGCGGGGGGGGAGATACGCAGTATTTT.

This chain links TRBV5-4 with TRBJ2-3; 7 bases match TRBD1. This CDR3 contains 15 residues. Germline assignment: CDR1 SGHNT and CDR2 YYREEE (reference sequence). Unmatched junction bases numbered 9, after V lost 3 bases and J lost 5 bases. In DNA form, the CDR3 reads TGTGCCAGCAGCTCCTTTTTACAGGGGCTAGATACGCAGTATTTT. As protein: CASSSFLQGLDTQYF.

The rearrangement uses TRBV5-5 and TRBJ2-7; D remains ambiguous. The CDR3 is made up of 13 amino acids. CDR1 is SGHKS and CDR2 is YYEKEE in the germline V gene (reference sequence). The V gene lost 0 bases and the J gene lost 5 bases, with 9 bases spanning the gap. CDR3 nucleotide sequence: TGTGCCAGCAGCTTGGAGAAAGCAAACGAGCAGTACTTC. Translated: CASSLEKANEQYF.

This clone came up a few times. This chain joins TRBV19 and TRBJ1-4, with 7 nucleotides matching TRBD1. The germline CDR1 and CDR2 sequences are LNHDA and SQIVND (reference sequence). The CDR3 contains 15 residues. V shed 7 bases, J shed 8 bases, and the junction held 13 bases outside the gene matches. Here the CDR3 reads CASTHSQGSREKLFF. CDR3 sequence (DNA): TGTGCCAGTACCCACTCACAGGGGAGTAGGGAAAAACTGTTTTTT.

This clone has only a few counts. This CDR3 is CASTLFDPGGVGEKLFF. The CDR3 coding sequence is TGCGCCAGCACCCTATTCGACCCAGGGGGCGTCGGAGAAAAACTGTTTTTT. J is TRBJ1-4 and V is TRBV5-1; 8 bases are shared with TRBD1. V lost 6 bases to trimming and J lost 8 bases; unmatched junction nucleotides: 18. The CDR3 has 17 residues. Per germline, CDR1 SGHRS and CDR2 YFSETQ.

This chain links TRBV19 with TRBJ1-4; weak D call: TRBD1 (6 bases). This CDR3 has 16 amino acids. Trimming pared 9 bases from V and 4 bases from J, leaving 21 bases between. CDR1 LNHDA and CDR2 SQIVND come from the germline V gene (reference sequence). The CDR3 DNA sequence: TGTGCCAGCTCGCCCAGGGGCGGGTTTGTTAATGAAAAACTGTTTTTT. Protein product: CASSPRGGFVNEKLFF.

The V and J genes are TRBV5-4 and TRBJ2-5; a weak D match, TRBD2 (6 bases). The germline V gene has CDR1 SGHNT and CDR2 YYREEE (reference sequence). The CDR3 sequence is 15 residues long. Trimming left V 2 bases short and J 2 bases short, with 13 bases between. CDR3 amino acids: CASSLSLAHQETQYF. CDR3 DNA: TGTGCCAGCAGCTTATCACTAGCCCATCAAGAGACCCAGTACTTC.